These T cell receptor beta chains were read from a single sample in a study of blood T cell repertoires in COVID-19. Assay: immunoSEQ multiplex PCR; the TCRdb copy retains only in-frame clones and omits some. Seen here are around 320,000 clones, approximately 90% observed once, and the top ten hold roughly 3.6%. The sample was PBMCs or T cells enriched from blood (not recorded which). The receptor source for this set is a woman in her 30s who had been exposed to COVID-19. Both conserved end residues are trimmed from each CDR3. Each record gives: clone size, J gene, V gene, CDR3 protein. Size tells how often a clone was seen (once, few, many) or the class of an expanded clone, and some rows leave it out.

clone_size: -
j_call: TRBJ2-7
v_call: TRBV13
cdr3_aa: ASSLGQGPYEQY

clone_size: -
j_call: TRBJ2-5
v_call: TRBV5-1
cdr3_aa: ASSPFSRGNQETQY

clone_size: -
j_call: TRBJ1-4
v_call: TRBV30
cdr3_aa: AWSGGSSGTGKQKLF

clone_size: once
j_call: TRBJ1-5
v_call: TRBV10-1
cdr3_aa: ASTGRPSGAQSNQPQH

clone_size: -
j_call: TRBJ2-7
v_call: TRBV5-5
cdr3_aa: ASSLVLSGTGLYEQY

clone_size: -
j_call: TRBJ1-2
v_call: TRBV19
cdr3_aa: ASSTPAQHGGYGYT

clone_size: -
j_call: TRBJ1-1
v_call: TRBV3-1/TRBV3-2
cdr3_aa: ASSWRTGVDTEAF

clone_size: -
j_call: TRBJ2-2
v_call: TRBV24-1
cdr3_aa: ATSSTNTGELF

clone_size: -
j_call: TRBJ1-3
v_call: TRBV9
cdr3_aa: ASSAEAGTGNTIY

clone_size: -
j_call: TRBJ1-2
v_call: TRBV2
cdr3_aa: ASSAGRGNYGYT

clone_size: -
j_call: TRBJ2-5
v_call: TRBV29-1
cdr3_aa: IGQGAGETQY

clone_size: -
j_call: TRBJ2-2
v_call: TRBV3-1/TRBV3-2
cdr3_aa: ASNAGTAGELF

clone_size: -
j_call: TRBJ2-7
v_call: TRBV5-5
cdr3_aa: ASSFAVSYEQY

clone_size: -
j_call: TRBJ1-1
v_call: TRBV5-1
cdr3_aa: ASSLVGGPSNTEAF

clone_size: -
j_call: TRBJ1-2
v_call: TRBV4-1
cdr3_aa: ASSQDSGVKYGYT

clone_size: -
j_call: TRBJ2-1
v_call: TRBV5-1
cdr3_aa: ASSLAGTSMDEQF

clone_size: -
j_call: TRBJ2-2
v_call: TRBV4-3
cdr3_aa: ASSQDFRGGELF

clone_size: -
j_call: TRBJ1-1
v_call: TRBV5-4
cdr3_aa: ASSRAGGYTEAF

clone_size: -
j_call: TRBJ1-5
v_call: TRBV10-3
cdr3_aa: AIKQGSDQPQH

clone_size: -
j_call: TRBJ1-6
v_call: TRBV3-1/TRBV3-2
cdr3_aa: ASSQVIQGNSPLH

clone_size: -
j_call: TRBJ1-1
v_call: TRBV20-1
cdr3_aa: KGVMNTEAF

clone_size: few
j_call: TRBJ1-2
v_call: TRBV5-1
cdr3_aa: ASSITKGQGGYT

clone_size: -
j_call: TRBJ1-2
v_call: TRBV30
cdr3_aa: AWSVGQGYGYT

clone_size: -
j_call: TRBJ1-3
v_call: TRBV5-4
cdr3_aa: ASSTPGDNTIY

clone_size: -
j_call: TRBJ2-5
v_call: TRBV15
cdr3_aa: ATSRWYRGSETQY

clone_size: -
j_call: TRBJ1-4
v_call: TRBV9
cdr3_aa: ASSLTGVTTNEKLF

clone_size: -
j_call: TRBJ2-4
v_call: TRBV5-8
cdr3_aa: ASSFDRNIQY

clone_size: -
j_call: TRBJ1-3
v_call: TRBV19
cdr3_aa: ASRPGGGNTIY

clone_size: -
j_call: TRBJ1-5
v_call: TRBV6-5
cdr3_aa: ASSYSVGGNQPQH

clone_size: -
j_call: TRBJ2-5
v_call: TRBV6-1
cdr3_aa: ASSEWGQPGETQY

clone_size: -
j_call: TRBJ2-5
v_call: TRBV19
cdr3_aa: ASSIVAQIQETQY

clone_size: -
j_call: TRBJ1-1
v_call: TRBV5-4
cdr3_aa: ASSLDGGLYEAF

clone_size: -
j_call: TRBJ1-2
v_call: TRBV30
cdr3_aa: AWSRSGGLHT

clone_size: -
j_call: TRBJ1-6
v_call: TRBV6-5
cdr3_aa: ASSYRSGNSPLH

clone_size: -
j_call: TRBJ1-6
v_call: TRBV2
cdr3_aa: ASSPGQGKSPLH

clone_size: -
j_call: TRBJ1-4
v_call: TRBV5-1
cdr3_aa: ASRGEITNEKLF

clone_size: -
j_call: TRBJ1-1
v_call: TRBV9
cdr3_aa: ASGVGFRADTEAF

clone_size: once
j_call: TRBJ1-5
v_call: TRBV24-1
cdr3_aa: AVVDQPQH

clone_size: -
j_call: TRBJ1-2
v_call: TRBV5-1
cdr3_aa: ASSLALGAPYGYT

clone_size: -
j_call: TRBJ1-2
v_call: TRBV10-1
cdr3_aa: ASSEGTGEDYGYT

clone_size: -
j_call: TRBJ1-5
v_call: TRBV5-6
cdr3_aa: ASSSVPYSNQPQH

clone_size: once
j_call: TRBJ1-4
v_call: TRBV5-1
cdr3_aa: ASSLDRSTNEKLF

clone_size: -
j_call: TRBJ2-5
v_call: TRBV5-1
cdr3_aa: ASSLGRAETQY

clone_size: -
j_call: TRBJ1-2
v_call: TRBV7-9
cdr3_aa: ASSPSIVWTGEYGYT